These 17 T cell receptor beta chains were sequenced from one sample in a study of blood T cell repertoires in COVID-19. Sequencing was performed with immunoSEQ multiplex PCR; in TCRdb, only in-frame clones are kept and a portion is missing. This table holds about 75,000 clones, around 74% found once. Input material: peripheral blood. Receptors originate from a woman aged 80 or older with active or convalescent COVID-19.

This rearrangement joins TRBV18 to TRBJ2-3; possibly TRBD1 for D (6 bases). Trimming took 5 bases from V and 0 from J, leaving 15 bases between them. The CDR3 consists of 16 residues. CDR1 and CDR2 (germline): KGHSH, LQKENI. DNA for the CDR3: TGTGCCAGCTCATCGCTGTTGACAGGAAGCACAGATACGCAGTATTTT. Protein: CASSSLLTGSTDTQYF.

The chain has TRBV7-2 and TRBJ1-1; a possible D gene is TRBD1 (6 bases). Looked up from germline, CDR1 is SGHTA and CDR2 is FQGNSA. This CDR3 has 16 residues. V shed 0 bases and J shed 0 bases, with 11 bases lying between them. The chain's CDR3 is CASSLAKTGLNTEAFF. The CDR3 DNA reads TGTGCCAGCAGCTTAGCTAAGACAGGATTGAACACTGAAGCTTTCTTT.

The chain recombines TRBV6-5 with TRBJ2-7; perhaps TRBD2 as D (7 bases). CDR3 size: 15 residues. CDR1 and CDR2 (germline): MNHEY, SVGAGI. V was shortened by 4 bases and J by 7 bases, with 20 bases between the two germline ends. Written as DNA, the CDR3 is TGTGCCAGCAGTTTAGGGGGAGGGATGAAGCTGGAGCAGTACTTC. Translation: CASSLGGGMKLEQYF.

The rearrangement uses TRBV28 and TRBJ2-3; no clear D. The germline V and J ends were trimmed by 8 bases and 7 bases, with 19 bases remaining between them. Germline CDR1 is MDHEN and CDR2 is SYDVKM. The CDR3 is made up of 14 amino acids. CDR3 sequence reads: CASGQPPLGHTQYF. In DNA, the CDR3 is TGTGCCAGCGGTCAGCCCCCTCTGGGCCATACGCAGTATTTT.

The V gene is TRBV4-3, the J gene TRBJ2-7, with D unresolved. The CDR3 extends over 14 amino acids. With 0 bases removed from V and 3 bases from J, the gap between germline ends came to 9 bases. Germline CDR1 is LGHNA and CDR2 is YSLEER. CDR3 protein: CASSQDTLSYEQYF. CDR3 DNA: TGCGCCAGCAGCCAAGATACCCTGAGCTACGAGCAGTACTTC.

V usage is TRBV4-2 and J usage is TRBJ1-1, with D maybe TRBD1 (6 bases). The ends were cut back, 6 bases at V and 5 bases at J, with 19 bases in the middle. Germline CDR1 and CDR2: LGHNA and YNFKEQ. The CDR3 has 15 residues. CDR3 residues: CASSRPEGEGTEAFF. The CDR3 bases are TGTGCCAGCAGTCGACCCGAGGGGGAGGGGACTGAAGCTTTCTTT.

J is TRBJ2-2 and V is TRBV27; no clear D. Germline values: CDR1 MNHEY, CDR2 SMNVEV (reference sequence). CDR3 size: 15 residues. Trimming took off 6 bases at V and 4 bases at J, with 15 bases between the two ends. DNA for the CDR3: TGTGCCAGCAGGGGTGGGCAGGTCCCCACCGGGGAGCTGTTTTTT. Amino acids: CASRGGQVPTGELFF.

The chain is built from TRBV12-1 and TRBJ2-3; the D call TRBD2 from the table was never checked on the DNA. TRBV12-1 has pseudogene status. This CDR3 contains 16 residues. For the CDR3, the DNA is TGTGCCAGCAGCTTTGCCAGGACTAGTGCGACAGATACGCAGTATTTT. Amino acid sequence: CASSFARTSATDTQYF.

This clone was seen just once. This chain links TRBV7-8 with TRBJ2-7; the D gene is possibly TRBD2 (6 bases). CDR3 length equals 17 residues. With 5 bases removed from V and 3 bases from J, the gap between germline ends came to 23 bases. Germline-derived CDR1 and CDR2 are SGHVS and FQNEAQ. Here the CDR3 DNA reads TGTGCCAGCAGCCCCTATTGGGGGACTTCGAAAAGCTACGAGCAGTACTTC. This codes for CASSPYWGTSKSYEQYF.

Turning to this clone: The junction departs from germline at one end; a sequencing error may be responsible. J is TRBJ1-2 and V is TRBV5-4; no definite D call. Germline V gives CDR1 SGHNT, CDR2 YYREEE (reference sequence). There are 13 residues in the CDR3. The CDR3 bases are TGTGCCAGCAGCTTGGATGGAGGGATCCCCTCATCTTTC. Translation gives CASSLDGGIPSSF.

This chain uses TRBV11-2 with TRBJ2-7, with TRBD2 matching over 11 bases. The germline V gene encodes CDR1 SGHAT and CDR2 FQNNGV. The CDR3 runs to 15 residues. Germline trimming cut 5 bases from V and 0 bases from J; bases unmatched to any gene: 3. CDR3 DNA sequence: TGTGCCAGCAGCCGACTAGCGGGGTACTCCTACGAGCAGTACTTC. Protein product: CASSRLAGYSYEQYF. Variable domain in full (rest from reference TRBV11-2 and TRBJ2-7): EAGVAQSPRYKIIEKRQSVAFWCNPISGHATLYWYQQILGQGPKLLIQFQNNGVVDDSQLPKDRFSAERLKGVDSTLKIQPAKLEDSAVYLCASSRLAGYSYEQYFGPGTRLTVT.

This clone was seen a single time. V is TRBV7-8 and J is TRBJ2-5; 12 bases map to TRBD2. The CDR3 is made up of 15 amino acids. V lost 2 bases to trimming and J lost 5 bases; unmatched junction nucleotides: 3. Germline V lookup: CDR1 SGHVS, CDR2 FQNEAQ. In nucleotides, the CDR3 is TGTGCCAGCAGCTTATTGCTAGCGGGAGGGGAGACCCAGTACTTC. It yields the protein CASSLLLAGGETQYF.

This chain links TRBV19 with TRBJ2-1; D might be TRBD2 (6 bases). The CDR3 loop spans 14 amino acids. From germline, CDR1 is LNHDA and CDR2 SQIVND (reference sequence). V lost 3 bases and J lost 7, with 13 bases in between. CDR3 sequence (DNA): TGTGCCAGTAGTATTTGGCTAGCGCGGAATGAGCAGTTCTTC. Encoded protein: CASSIWLARNEQFF.

In this sample, this clone turned up a few times. The chain recombines TRBV5-1 with TRBJ1-3; D gene uncertain. Trimming removed 0 bases from V and 7 bases from J, with 11 bases in between. This CDR3 has 14 residues. The V gene's germline CDR1 is SGHRS and CDR2 YFSETQ. The CDR3 sequence: CASSLGRTRNTIYF. The CDR3 DNA follows: TGCGCCAGCAGCTTGGGCAGGACTCGGAACACCATATATTTT.

The genes are TRBV28 and TRBJ1-4, with 9 bases that match TRBD1. CDR3 length: 15 amino acids. Trimming at V came to 6 bases and at J to 8 bases, leaving 10 bases not matched to a gene. From germline, CDR1 is MDHEN and CDR2 SYDVKM. The CDR3 loop reads CASSEAGTGREKLFF. The DNA of the CDR3 is TGTGCCAGCAGCGAAGCAGGGACAGGGAGGGAAAAACTGTTTTTT.

The sample holds one count of this clone. The rearrangement links TRBV29-1 to TRBJ2-7; 7 nucleotides match TRBD1. The CDR3 length is 14 residues. CDR1 and CDR2 from the germline V gene are SQVTM and ANQGSEA. V shed 1 base, J shed 2 bases, and the junction held 5 bases outside the gene matches. The CDR3 nucleotides read TGCAGCGTTGAAGCACCGGGACAGCCCTACGAGCAGTACTTC. It translates to CSVEAPGQPYEQYF.

The V and J genes are TRBV15 and TRBJ2-7; TRBD1 aligns across 9 bases. V gave up 8 bases and J gave up 2 bases; unmatched junction bases: 4. CDR1 is LNHNV and CDR2 is YYDKDF in the germline V gene (reference sequence). The CDR3 totals 13 residues. CDR3 DNA: TGTGCCACCGGGACAGGGCTAACCTACGAGCAGTACTTC. Translating gives CATGTGLTYEQYF.